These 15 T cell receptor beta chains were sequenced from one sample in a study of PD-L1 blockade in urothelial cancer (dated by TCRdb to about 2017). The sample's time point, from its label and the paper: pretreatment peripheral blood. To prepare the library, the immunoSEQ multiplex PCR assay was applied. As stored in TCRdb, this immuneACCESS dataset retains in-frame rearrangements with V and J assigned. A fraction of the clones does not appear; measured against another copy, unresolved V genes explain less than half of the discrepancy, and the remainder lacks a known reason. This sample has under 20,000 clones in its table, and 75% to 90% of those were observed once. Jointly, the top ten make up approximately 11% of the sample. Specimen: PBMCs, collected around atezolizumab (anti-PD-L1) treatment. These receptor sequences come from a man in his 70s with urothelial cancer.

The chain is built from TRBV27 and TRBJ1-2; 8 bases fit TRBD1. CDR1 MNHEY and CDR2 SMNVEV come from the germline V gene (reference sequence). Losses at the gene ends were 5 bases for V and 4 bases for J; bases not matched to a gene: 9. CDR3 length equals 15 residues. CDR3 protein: CASSPSSGGGYGYTF. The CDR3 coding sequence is TGTGCCAGCAGTCCCTCCTCAGGGGGCGGCTATGGCTACACCTTC.

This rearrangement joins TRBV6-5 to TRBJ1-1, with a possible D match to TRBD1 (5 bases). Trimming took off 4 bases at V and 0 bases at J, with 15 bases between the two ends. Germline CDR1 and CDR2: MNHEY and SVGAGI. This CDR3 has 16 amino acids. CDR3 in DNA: TGTGCCAGCAGTTTTGACAGCCAAATTATGAACACTGAAGCTTTCTTT. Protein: CASSFDSQIMNTEAFF.

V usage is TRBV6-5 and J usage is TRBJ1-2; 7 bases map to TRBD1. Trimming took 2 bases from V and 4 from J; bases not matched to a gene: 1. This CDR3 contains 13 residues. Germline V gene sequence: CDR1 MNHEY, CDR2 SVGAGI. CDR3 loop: CASSYGQVYGYTF. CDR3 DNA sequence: TGTGCCAGCAGTTACGGACAGGTCTATGGCTACACCTTC.

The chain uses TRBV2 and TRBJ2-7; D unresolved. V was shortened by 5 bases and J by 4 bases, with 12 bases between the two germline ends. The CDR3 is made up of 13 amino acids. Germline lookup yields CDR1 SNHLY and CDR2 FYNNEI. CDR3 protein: CASSPQHGYEQYF. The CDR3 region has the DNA TGTGCCAGCAGTCCCCAACACGGGTACGAGCAGTACTTC.

As DNA, the CDR3 is TGTGCCAGCAGCCCCTCAGGGCGCAATCAGCCCCAGCATTTT. It is translated as CASSPSGRNQPQHF. V usage is TRBV11-2 and J usage is TRBJ1-5; tentative D call: TRBD1 (5 bases). Per the germline V gene, CDR1 is SGHAT and CDR2 is FQNNGV. V lost 5 bases and J lost 2, with 10 bases in between. The CDR3 is 14 amino acids.

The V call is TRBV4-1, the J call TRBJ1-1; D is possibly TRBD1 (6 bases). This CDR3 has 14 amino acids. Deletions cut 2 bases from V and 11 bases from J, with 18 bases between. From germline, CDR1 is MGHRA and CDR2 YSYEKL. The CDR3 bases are TGCGCCAGCAGCCAACTCGGGACACCTTTAGGGGCTTTCTTT. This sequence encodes CASSQLGTPLGAFF.

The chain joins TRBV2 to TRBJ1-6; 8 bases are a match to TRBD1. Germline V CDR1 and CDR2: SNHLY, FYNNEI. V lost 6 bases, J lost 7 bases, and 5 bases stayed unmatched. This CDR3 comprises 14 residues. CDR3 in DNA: TGTGCCAGCAGCAGGGGGCACCGCAATTCACCCCTCCACTTT. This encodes CASSRGHRNSPLHF. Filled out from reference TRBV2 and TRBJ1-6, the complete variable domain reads EPEVTQTPSHQVTQMGQEVILRCVPISNHLYFYWYRQILGQKVEFLVSFYNNEISEKSEIFDDQFSVERPDGSNFTLKIRSTKLEDSAMYFCASSRGHRNSPLHFGNGTRLTVT.

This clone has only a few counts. CDR3 coding DNA: TGTGCCACCATACAGGGCCGGGGTATGGGTACTGAAGCTTTCTTT. This translates into CATIQGRGMGTEAFF. The chain employs TRBV10-3 and TRBJ1-1; tentatively, D is TRBD1 (6 bases). V shed 10 bases and J shed 5 bases, with 23 bases lying between them. CDR3 length: 15 amino acids. The germline gives CDR1 ENHRY, CDR2 SYGVKD.

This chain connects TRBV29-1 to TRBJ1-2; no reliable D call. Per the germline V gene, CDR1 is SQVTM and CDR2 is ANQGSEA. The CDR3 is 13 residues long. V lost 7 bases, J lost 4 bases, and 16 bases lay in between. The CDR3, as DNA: TGCAGCGCGGTGCGGGCGGGCTCCTATGGCTACACCTTC. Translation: CSAVRAGSYGYTF.

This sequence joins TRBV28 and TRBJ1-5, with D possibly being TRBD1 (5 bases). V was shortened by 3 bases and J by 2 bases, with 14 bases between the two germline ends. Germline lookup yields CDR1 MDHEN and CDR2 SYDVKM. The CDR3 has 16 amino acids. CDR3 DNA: TGTGCCAGCAGTTTCGTCACCGGGGGAGGCAATCAGCCCCAGCATTTT. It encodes CASSFVTGGGNQPQHF.

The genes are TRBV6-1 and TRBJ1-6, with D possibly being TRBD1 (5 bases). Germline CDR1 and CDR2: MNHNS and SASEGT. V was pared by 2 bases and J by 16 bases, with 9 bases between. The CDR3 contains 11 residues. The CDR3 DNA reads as TGTGCCAGCAGTGAATGGGAGGGGCTCCACTTT. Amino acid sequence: CASSEWEGLHF.

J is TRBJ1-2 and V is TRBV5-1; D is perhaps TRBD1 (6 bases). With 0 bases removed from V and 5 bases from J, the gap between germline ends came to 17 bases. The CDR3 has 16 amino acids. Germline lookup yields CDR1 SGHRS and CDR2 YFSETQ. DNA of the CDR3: TGCGCCAGCAGCTTGGGTGGGACACTTTCCTCTTATGGCTACACCTTC. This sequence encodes CASSLGGTLSSYGYTF. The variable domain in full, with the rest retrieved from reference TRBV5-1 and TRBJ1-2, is KAGVTQTPRYLIKTRGQQVTLSCSPISGHRSVSWYQQTPGQGLQFLFEYFSETQRNKGNFPGRFSGRQFSNSRSEMNVSTLELGDSALYLCASSLGGTLSSYGYTFGSGTRLTVV.

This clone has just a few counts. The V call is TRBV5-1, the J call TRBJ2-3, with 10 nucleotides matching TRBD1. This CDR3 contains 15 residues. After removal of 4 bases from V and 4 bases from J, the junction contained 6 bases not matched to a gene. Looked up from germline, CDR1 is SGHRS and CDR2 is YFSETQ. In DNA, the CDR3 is TGCGCCAGCAGCGCGACAGGGGGCCTTTCAGATACGCAGTATTTT. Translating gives CASSATGGLSDTQYF.

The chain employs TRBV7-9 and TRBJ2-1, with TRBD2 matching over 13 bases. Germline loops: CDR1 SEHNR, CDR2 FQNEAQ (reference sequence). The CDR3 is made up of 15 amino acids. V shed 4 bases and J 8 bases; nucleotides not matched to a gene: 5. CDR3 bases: TGTGCCAGCAGCTACACTAGCGGGGGGGTGGATGAGCAGTTCTTC. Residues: CASSYTSGGVDEQFF.

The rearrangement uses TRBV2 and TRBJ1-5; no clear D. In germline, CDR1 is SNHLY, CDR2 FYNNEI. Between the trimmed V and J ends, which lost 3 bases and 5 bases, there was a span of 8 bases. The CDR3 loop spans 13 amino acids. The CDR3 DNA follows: TGTGCCAGCAGTGATCGAGGGTATCAGCCCCAGCATTTT. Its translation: CASSDRGYQPQHF.